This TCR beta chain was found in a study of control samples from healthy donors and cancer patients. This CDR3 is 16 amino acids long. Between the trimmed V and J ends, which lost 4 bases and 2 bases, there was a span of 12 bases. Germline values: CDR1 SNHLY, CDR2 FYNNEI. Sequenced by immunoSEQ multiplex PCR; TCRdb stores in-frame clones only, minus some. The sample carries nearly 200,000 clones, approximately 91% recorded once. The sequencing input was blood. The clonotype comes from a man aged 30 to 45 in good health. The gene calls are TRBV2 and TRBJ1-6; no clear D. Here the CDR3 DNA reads TGTGCCAGCAGTGCTCGAAGGGCTACCTATAATTCACCCCTCCACTTT. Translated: CASSARRATYNSPLHF.